These 32 T cell receptor beta chains were all obtained from the same sample, sequenced in a study of shared clonotypes between healthy human individuals. Clones were sequenced by immunoSEQ multiplex PCR, and TCRdb holds only the in-frame ones, with some missing. Among about 380,000 clones listed, 96% were seen once. The sequenced sample consisted of memory CD8+ T cells sorted from blood. Subset specified: CD45RO+ cells pooled with CCR7-negative TemRA cells. Receptors were obtained from a man aged 25 to 40 in good health.

In its sample, this clone was seen once. V is TRBV28 and J is TRBJ2-7; D may be TRBD2 (6 bases). Deletions cut 7 bases from V and 2 bases from J, with 15 bases between. The CDR3 consists of 14 residues. Germline loops: CDR1 MDHEN, CDR2 SYDVKM. CDR3 bases: TGTGCCAGCACCCGCCCCGGGACTCCCTACGAGCAGTACTTC. Its protein is CASTRPGTPYEQYF.

The chain has TRBV4-2 and TRBJ2-3, with a weak D call TRBD2 (5 bases). The CDR3 runs to 16 residues. V lost 2 bases, J lost 3 bases, and 15 bases lay in between. The germline gives CDR1 LGHNA, CDR2 YNFKEQ. The CDR3 reads CASSQSLGVVTDTQYF. The DNA of the CDR3 is TGTGCCAGCAGCCAAAGTCTCGGGGTCGTAACAGATACGCAGTATTTT.

The chain combines TRBV5-1 with TRBJ2-2, with D unclear. V was shortened by 0 bases and J by 4 bases, with 13 bases between the two germline ends. In germline, CDR1 is SGHRS, CDR2 YFSETQ. The CDR3 contains 16 residues. The CDR3 sequence is CASSLEATMGTGELFF. CDR3 sequence (DNA): TGCGCCAGCAGCTTGGAAGCGACCATGGGCACCGGGGAGCTGTTTTTT.

The chain uses TRBV7-8 and TRBJ1-5, with D tentatively TRBD1 (6 bases). The CDR3 is 15 amino acids. V was cut by 5 bases and J by 3 bases, with 14 bases left in between. Germline V gene data show CDR1 as SGHVS and CDR2 as FQNEAQ. CDR3 bases: TGTGCCAGCAGCCCCCGGACAGCGTCCAATCAGCCCCAGCATTTT. Encoded protein: CASSPRTASNQPQHF.

The rearrangement uses TRBV19 and TRBJ2-7; 10 bases match TRBD2. The germline V gene encodes CDR1 LNHDA and CDR2 SQIVND (reference sequence). This CDR3 is built from 11 residues. The junction had 4 bases not matched to a gene; V was cut back by 6 bases and J by 11 bases. CDR3 nucleotides: TGTGCCAGTAGAGGAGGGACTAGCGAGTACTTC. Translation: CASRGGTSEYF. The entire variable domain, with the rest obtained from reference TRBV19 and TRBJ2-7, is as follows: DGGITQSPKYLFRKEGQNVTLSCEQNLNHDAMYWYRQDPGQGLRLIYYSQIVNDFQKGDIAEGYSVSREKKESFPLTVTSAQKNPTAFYLCASRGGTSEYFGPGTRLTVT.

The chain uses TRBV11-2 and TRBJ2-3; 9 bases fit TRBD2. V gave up 4 bases and J gave up 5 bases; unmatched junction bases: 19. This CDR3 is 19 amino acids long. CDR1 is SGHAT and CDR2 is FQNNGV in the germline V gene. CDR3 in amino acids: CASSSLPSGKFRMGDTQYF. In DNA form, the CDR3 reads TGTGCCAGCAGCTCTCTCCCTAGCGGGAAGTTCCGAATGGGAGATACGCAGTATTTT.

The chain couples TRBV10-3 to TRBJ1-1; D gene uncertain. CDR3 length: 14 residues. Per germline, CDR1 ENHRY and CDR2 SYGVKD. V lost 0 bases and J 1 base, leaving 6 bases between the germline ends. In DNA form, the CDR3 reads TGTGCCATCAGTGAGTCTCGGGGGAACACTGAAGCTTTCTTT. Translation gives CAISESRGNTEAFF.

This clone appeared a single time. The chain joins TRBV7-9 to TRBJ2-1, with 12 bases identical to TRBD2. Germline V CDR1 and CDR2: SEHNR, FQNEAQ (reference sequence). The CDR3 has 16 residues. With V trimmed by 3 bases and J by 2 bases, 2 bases remained unmatched. The CDR3 is CASSLRLAGAYNEQFF. The CDR3 coding sequence is TGTGCCAGCAGCTTGAGACTAGCGGGAGCCTACAATGAGCAGTTCTTC. The whole variable domain, remainder taken from reference TRBV7-9 and TRBJ2-1, is DTGVSQNPRHKITKRGQNVTFRCDPISEHNRLYWYRQTLGQGPEFLTYFQNEAQLEKSRLLSDRFSAERPKGSFSTLEIQRTEQGDSAMYLCASSLRLAGAYNEQFFGPGTRLTVL.

The V and J genes are TRBV6-1 and TRBJ1-4; weak D call: TRBD1 (6 bases). Germline CDR1 is MNHNS and CDR2 is SASEGT. The CDR3 extends over 13 amino acids. The V and J ends lost 5 bases and 5 bases respectively, with 9 bases between them. The CDR3 DNA sequence: TGTGCCAGCAGTCGGGGGCTGAATGAAAAACTGTTTTTT. Translated, it gives CASSRGLNEKLFF.

The chain uses TRBV6-1 and TRBJ2-7; 7 bases line up with TRBD2. The ends lost 4 bases at V and 3 bases at J; junction bases unmatched: 6. The CDR3 sequence is 14 residues long. Germline V gene sequence: CDR1 MNHNS, CDR2 SASEGT. The CDR3, as DNA: TGTGCCAGCAGTGTAATTGGGGGGGACTACGAGCAGTACTTC. This gives the protein CASSVIGGDYEQYF.

This rearrangement joins TRBV7-4 to TRBJ2-7; no firm D call. Trimming removed 0 bases from V and 4 bases from J, with 7 bases in between. This CDR3 contains 13 residues. Germline values: CDR1 SGHVT, CDR2 SQSDAQ. CDR3 bases: TGTGCCAGCAGCTTAGCATATCATTACGAGCAGTACTTC. As protein: CASSLAYHYEQYF.

This chain links TRBV6-6 with TRBJ2-7; 8 positions match TRBD1. This CDR3 contains 15 residues. J gave up 0 bases and V 5 bases, and 6 bases lay outside the gene matches. Germline V gene sequence: CDR1 MNHNY, CDR2 SVGAGI (reference sequence). CDR3 amino acids: CASSQTGDLSYEQYF. The CDR3 DNA is TGTGCCAGCAGTCAGACAGGGGACCTCTCCTACGAGCAGTACTTC.

This chain links TRBV5-1 with TRBJ1-2, with unresolved D. Germline lookup yields CDR1 SGHRS and CDR2 YFSETQ. Trimming pared 0 bases from V and 0 bases from J, leaving 15 bases between. The CDR3 spans 17 residues. This chain's CDR3 is CASSLGQAGPSNYGYTF. As DNA, the CDR3 is TGCGCCAGCAGCTTGGGTCAGGCGGGCCCTTCTAACTATGGCTACACCTTC.

The genes are TRBV7-3 and TRBJ2-2; D not certain. The CDR3 loop spans 12 amino acids. Looked up from germline, CDR1 is SGHTA and CDR2 is FQGTGA. Deletions cut 5 bases from V and 4 bases from J, with 5 bases between. The CDR3 sequence: CASSPLTGELFF. The CDR3 nucleotides are TGTGCCAGCAGCCCCCTCACCGGGGAGCTGTTTTTT.

The chain employs TRBV7-2 and TRBJ2-7; TRBD2 matches 14 bases. The V gene's germline CDR1 is SGHTA and CDR2 FQGNSA. Trimming cost V 1 base and J 3 bases; bases outside gene matches: 2. This CDR3 contains 16 residues. The CDR3 reads CASSLVGTSGSYEQYF. The CDR3 DNA reads TGTGCCAGCAGCTTAGTGGGGACTAGCGGGAGCTACGAGCAGTACTTC.

The CDR3 region is CAWAANGPYNEQFF. CDR3 coding DNA: TGTGCCTGGGCTGCAAATGGACCCTACAATGAGCAGTTCTTC. The V and J genes are TRBV30 and TRBJ2-1, with unresolved D. V lost 5 bases to trimming and J lost 2 bases, with 13 bases between them. Germline V lookup: CDR1 GTSNPN, CDR2 SVGIG (reference sequence). CDR3 length: 14 residues.

The chain carries TRBV29-1 and TRBJ2-2; the D is unclear. Per germline, CDR1 SQVTM and CDR2 ANQGSEA. CDR3 length: 13 amino acids. V was trimmed by 4 bases and J by 0 bases, leaving 6 bases between them. The CDR3 reads CSVGRSNTGELFF. CDR3 coding DNA: TGCAGCGTTGGACGGTCGAACACCGGGGAGCTGTTTTTT.

The rearrangement uses TRBV28 and TRBJ2-7, with TRBD1 identical over 9 bases. The CDR3 sequence is 15 residues long. V trimming: 5 bases; J trimming: 3 bases; junction bases outside the gene matches: 8. The germline V gene has CDR1 MDHEN and CDR2 SYDVKM. The CDR3 here is CASSLWTGVNYEQYF. The CDR3 nucleotides read TGTGCCAGCAGTCTCTGGACAGGGGTTAACTACGAGCAGTACTTC.

V is TRBV5-1 and J is TRBJ2-7; D is uncertain. This CDR3 is 16 amino acids long. V lost 4 bases and J 0 bases, leaving 17 bases between the germline ends. CDR1 SGHRS and CDR2 YFSETQ come from the germline V gene. CDR3 region: CASSATPRSSSYEQYF. The CDR3 bases are TGCGCCAGCAGCGCTACTCCCCGCTCGAGCTCCTACGAGCAGTACTTC.

The CDR3 sequence is CASSAGTSIGYQETQYF. CDR3 nucleotide sequence: TGTGCCAGCAGCGCCGGTACGTCGATAGGATACCAAGAGACCCAGTACTTC. The genes are TRBV9 and TRBJ2-5; D unresolved. V lost 3 bases and J lost 0, with 18 bases in between. Germline V gene sequence: CDR1 SGDLS, CDR2 YYNGEE. This CDR3 contains 17 residues.

The V gene is TRBV30, the J gene TRBJ2-1; no definite D call. Germline CDR1 reads GTSNPN; CDR2 reads SVGIG (reference sequence). V was pared by 0 bases and J by 4 bases, with 10 bases between. The CDR3 loop spans 14 amino acids. The CDR3 loop reads CAWSVQVSYNEQFF. As DNA, the CDR3 is TGTGCCTGGAGTGTACAAGTCTCATACAATGAGCAGTTCTTC.

V usage is TRBV5-4 and J usage is TRBJ2-5; D might be TRBD2 (6 bases). Per germline, CDR1 SGHNT and CDR2 YYREEE (reference sequence). V shed 4 bases and J shed 5 bases, with 18 bases lying between them. The CDR3 sequence is 15 residues long. The CDR3 nucleotides read TGTGCCAGCAGCGGCCACAAGGAGGGCCGGGAGACCCAGTACTTC. Translating it yields CASSGHKEGRETQYF.

The chain uses TRBV5-1 and TRBJ2-3, with 15 bases lining up with TRBD2. The CDR3 is 13 residues long. The V gene's germline CDR1 is SGHRS and CDR2 YFSETQ. V lost 7 bases to trimming and J lost 6 bases; unmatched junction nucleotides: 0. The CDR3 nucleotides read TGCGCCAGCGGGACTAGCGGGAGGGATACGCAGTATTTT. This gives the protein CASGTSGRDTQYF.

The chain couples TRBV5-1 to TRBJ1-1; D may be TRBD1 (5 bases). The CDR3 runs to 14 residues. With 5 bases removed from V and 7 bases from J, the gap between germline ends came to 18 bases. Germline V gives CDR1 SGHRS, CDR2 YFSETQ. CDR3 protein: CASREGPIESEAFF. CDR3 nucleotide sequence: TGCGCCAGCAGGGAGGGACCCATAGAGAGTGAAGCTTTCTTT.

This clone was observed a single time. The chain is built from TRBV7-9 and TRBJ1-2, with TRBD1 matching 10 bases. V lost 7 bases to trimming and J lost 0 bases; unmatched junction nucleotides: 14. The CDR3 sequence is 18 residues long. Germline loops: CDR1 SEHNR, CDR2 FQNEAQ (reference sequence). The chain's CDR3 is CASNHGGDRGTSNYGYTF. The DNA for the CDR3 is TGTGCCAGCAATCATGGCGGGGACAGGGGAACCTCTAACTATGGCTACACCTTC.

The chain links TRBV18 to TRBJ1-5; TRBD1 might be the D (5 bases). This CDR3 spans 17 amino acids. Trimming took off 3 bases at V and 9 bases at J, with 24 bases between the two ends. Germline V CDR1 and CDR2: KGHSH, LQKENI. The CDR3 DNA reads TGTGCCAGCTCACCGAGAGGGGTCCGGGAGAGAAGTCTGCCCCAGCATTTT. The encoded protein is CASSPRGVRERSLPQHF.

This clone was seen just once. V usage is TRBV25-1 and J usage is TRBJ2-3; TRBD1 matches at 7 bases. Germline lookup yields CDR1 MGHDK and CDR2 SYGVNS. V was clipped by 6 bases and J by 2 bases; unmatched bases: 5. The CDR3 runs 14 residues. The CDR3 is CASSRGFPTDTQYF. For the CDR3, the DNA is TGTGCCAGCAGCAGGGGGTTCCCCACAGATACGCAGTATTTT.

The chain employs TRBV11-2 and TRBJ2-7; TRBD2 agrees at 15 bases. Germline CDR1 reads SGHAT; CDR2 reads FQNNGV. V lost 5 bases to trimming and J lost 3 bases; unmatched junction nucleotides: 5. The CDR3 runs to 16 residues. CDR3 residues: CASSQPGLAGGYEQYF. The CDR3 coding sequence is TGTGCCAGCAGCCAGCCGGGACTAGCGGGAGGCTACGAGCAGTACTTC.

Points on this clone: Within the sample, other DNA sequences also encode this same CDR3. The chain uses TRBV28 and TRBJ2-7; no definite D call. With 5 bases removed from V and 3 bases from J, the gap between germline ends came to 8 bases. This CDR3 region has 12 residues. Germline lookup yields CDR1 MDHEN and CDR2 SYDVKM. CDR3 coding DNA: TGTGCCAGCAGTCCTGACATCTACGAGCAGTACTTC. Its protein is CASSPDIYEQYF.

The rearrangement uses TRBV7-2 and TRBJ2-1; possibly TRBD1 for D (5 bases). V shed 4 bases and J shed 12 bases, with 22 bases lying between them. This CDR3 spans 15 amino acids. CDR1 is SGHTA and CDR2 is FQGNSA in the germline V gene. The CDR3 protein is CASSSHGSQVRGQFF. As DNA, the CDR3 is TGTGCCAGCAGCTCTCACGGTTCACAGGTTAGGGGGCAGTTCTTC.

This sequence joins TRBV2 and TRBJ1-1; D call uncertain. Trimming took 2 bases from V and 6 from J, leaving 10 bases between them. Germline values: CDR1 SNHLY, CDR2 FYNNEI. This CDR3 is 13 amino acids long. CDR3 region: CASSESGGAEAFF. The CDR3 DNA is TGTGCCAGCAGTGAATCGGGTGGTGCTGAAGCTTTCTTT.

Comment on this clone: Within the sample, other DNA sequences also encode this same CDR3. This sequence joins TRBV18 and TRBJ2-7; the D is unclear. This CDR3 is 12 amino acids long. The V gene lost 3 bases and the J gene lost 3 bases, with 6 bases spanning the gap. In germline, CDR1 is KGHSH, CDR2 LQKENI. The chain's CDR3 is CASSPDGYEQYF. The CDR3 nucleotides read TGTGCCAGCTCACCGGACGGCTACGAGCAGTACTTC.